The following is a TCR beta chain sequence with its context. The target of this receptor is not known. No clone much larger than this one lies a single base away; base qualities are absent. These data come from a study of T cell responses to AZD1222 COVID-19 vaccine (dated by TCRdb to about 2021). Context from the whole study: AZD1222 recipients with second doses at about 4 weeks or about 12 weeks were pooled, because spike-specific TCR depth and breadth did not differ between schedules. A total of just over 230 trial participants underwent TCR sequencing, of whom 207 had received two doses of AZD1222 and around 26 had received two doses of the MenACWY control vaccine. Trial participants were enrolled by age into 18-55, 56-69 and 70-plus year subgroups, with around 150, 28 and 57 TCR-sequenced participants respectively.

V was cut back by 5 bases and J by 1 base, leaving a gap of 14 bases between them. Including cysteine and phenylalanine, the CDR3 has 15 amino acids. CDR3 DNA only is kept here, 45 bases in frame from base 1. CDR1 SEHNR and CDR2 FQNEAQ are derived from the germline V gene (reference sequence). Paper-wide results and their limitations: Participants were mostly white British, with more females than males. The authors suggested clonal diversity may have been underestimated. Conclusions about previously exposed vaccinees are limited, since just a handful of AZD1222 recipients were seropositive for SARS-CoV-2 at baseline. Because no day 14 peak-response samples were available, the repertoires could be characterized only after the peak T cell response. A significant rise in spike-specific TCR breadth and depth was observed after two AZD1222 doses relative to day 0 and relative to MenACWY recipients. In the small 56-69-year group, the increase in depth fell short of significance, most likely because of low power. CD4 TCRs associated with the vaccine covered the entire spike protein, and the dominant responses were in regions 160-218 and 743-854. Epitopes outside the regions mutated in the B.1.351 and B.1.1.7 variants were reportedly recognized by nearly half of the unique spike-specific TCRs.

The CDR3 regions of human TCRbeta chains were analyzed by immunosequencing. From the authors' description of their analysis: TCRs in the repertoires were matched against a reference library of SARS-CoV-2-specific TCRs that had been generated with the MIRA antigen-specificity platform. Breadth meant the fraction of unique TCRs that were SARS-CoV-2-associated, whereas depth meant the fraction of total T cells that were SARS-CoV-2-associated. Using the MIRA data, every spike-specific TCR was mapped to the spike region that the TCR reacted to and assigned to either a CD4 or a CD8 class. Log10-transformed breadth and depth values were compared by one-way ANOVA with Sidak's multiple comparisons tests. The source is immuneACCESS, and TCRdb retained only in-frame sequences with V and J called. Part of the clones is not carried over; for the studies checked, unresolved V genes explain less than half of this, and the remainder is unexplained. Clonal size and the V and J genes are those of that table, whereas D and trimming came from the DNA. The sample data list about 120,000 clones, and more than 75% of these were observed just once. The ten largest make up 7.5% to 8% of the sample.

The intended sense of this specimen's time point label: baseline before first vaccination. The vaccinee samples were drawn from two UK trials, COV001 and COV002, one of which was a single-blind randomized controlled phase 2/3 trial testing AZD1222 (ChAdOx1 nCoV-19) in healthy adults. Trial participant PBMC samples were collected at day 0 and day 28 after the second dose for TCRbeta chain sequencing. The chain is encoded by TRBV7-9 joined to TRBJ1-1, with the D gene call left open. The TCR sequence derives from an adult in good health. The sequences come from peripheral blood, collected on day 0 of AZD1222 vaccination. The CDR3 reads as follows: CASSPKEGGNTEAFF. The DNA is as follows: TGTGCCAGCAGCCCTAAAGAAGGTGGGAACACTGAAGCTTTCTTT.